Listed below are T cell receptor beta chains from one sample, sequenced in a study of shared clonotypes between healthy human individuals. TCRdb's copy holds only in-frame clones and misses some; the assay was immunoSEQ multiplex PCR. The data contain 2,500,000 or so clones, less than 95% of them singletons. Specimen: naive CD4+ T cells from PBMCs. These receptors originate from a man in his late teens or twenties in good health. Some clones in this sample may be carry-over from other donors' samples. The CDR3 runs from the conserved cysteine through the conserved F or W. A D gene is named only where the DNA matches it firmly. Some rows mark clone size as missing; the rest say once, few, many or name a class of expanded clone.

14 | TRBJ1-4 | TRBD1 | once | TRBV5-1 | TGCGCCAGCAGCTCCGGGACAGTCAATGAAAAACTGTTTTTT | CASSSGTVNEKLFF
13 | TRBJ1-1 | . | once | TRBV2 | TGTGCCAGCACTGGAGGAGGGGACACTGAAGCTTTCTTT | CASTGGGDTEAFF
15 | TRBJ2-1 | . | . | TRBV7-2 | TGTGCCAGCAGCTTAGTGGCCTCCTCCTACAATGAGCAGTTCTTC | CASSLVASSYNEQFF
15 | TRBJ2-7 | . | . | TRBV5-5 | TGTGCCAGCAGCTCAGGACCACAGGGTTCCCACGAGCAGTACTTC | CASSSGPQGSHEQYF
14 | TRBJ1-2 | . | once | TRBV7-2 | TGTGCCAGCAGCTTAAGCCGTGGGCTATATGGCTACACCTTC | CASSLSRGLYGYTF
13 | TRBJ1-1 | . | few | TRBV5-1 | TGCGCCAGCAGCTGGGGACGGAACACTGAAGCTTTCTTT | CASSWGRNTEAFF
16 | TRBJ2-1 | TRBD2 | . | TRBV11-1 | TGTGCCAGCAGCTTAGTCGTCCTAGCGGGGTACAATGAGCAGTTCTTC | CASSLVVLAGYNEQFF
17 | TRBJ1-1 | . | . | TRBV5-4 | TGTGCCAGCAGCTTCGATGGGGTCACCTTTCCGAACACTGAAGCTTTCTTT | CASSFDGVTFPNTEAFF
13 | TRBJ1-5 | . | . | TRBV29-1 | TGCAGCGTCGTGGACAGTAGCAATCAGCCCCAGCATTTT | CSVVDSSNQPQHF
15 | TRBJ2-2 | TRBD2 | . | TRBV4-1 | TGCGCCAGCAAACTAGCGGGATCGAACACCGGGGAGCTGTTTTTT | CASKLAGSNTGELFF
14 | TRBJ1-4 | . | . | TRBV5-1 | TGCGCCAGCAGCTTTGATTGGCAGGATGAAAAACTGTTTTTT | CASSFDWQDEKLFF
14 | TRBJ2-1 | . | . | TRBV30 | TGTGCCTGGAGTGTACCGTACTACGGGAATGAGCAGTTCTTC | CAWSVPYYGNEQFF
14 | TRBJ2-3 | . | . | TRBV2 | TGTGCCAGCAGCCAGACAGTCAGCACAGATACGCAGTATTTT | CASSQTVSTDTQYF
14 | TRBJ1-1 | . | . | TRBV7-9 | TGTGCCAGCAGCTTAGAGCCTCATCTTAGGAGGGCTTTCTTT | CASSLEPHLRRAFF
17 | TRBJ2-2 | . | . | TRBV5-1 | TGCGCCAGCAGCTTGGGGCCTCCCGGAGAGGGCACCGGGGAGCTGTTTTTT | CASSLGPPGEGTGELFF
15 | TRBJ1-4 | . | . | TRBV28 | TGTGCCAGCAGTTTGTCCTCGACAGCTAATGAAAAACTGTTTTTT | CASSLSSTANEKLFF
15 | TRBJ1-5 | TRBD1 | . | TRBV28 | TGTGCCAGCATCCTGGACAGGGCTAACAATCAGCCCCAGCATTTT | CASILDRANNQPQHF
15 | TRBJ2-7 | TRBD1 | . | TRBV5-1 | TGCGCCAGCAGCTTGGATGGGACAGGGACCCACGAGCAGTACTTC | CASSLDGTGTHEQYF
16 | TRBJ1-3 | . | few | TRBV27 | TGTGCCAGCAGCCCTGTAGGGCAGAGCTCTGGAAACACCATATATTTT | CASSPVGQSSGNTIYF
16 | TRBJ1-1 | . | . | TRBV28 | TGTGCCAGCAGGTCCAGGAAAGGGAGCGTGGTGGCTGAAGCTTTCTTT | CASRSRKGSVVAEAFF
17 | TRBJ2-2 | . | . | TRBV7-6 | TGTGCCAGCAGCTTAGAATTCGGGGGAGGAGGCACCGGGGAGCTGTTTTTT | CASSLEFGGGGTGELFF
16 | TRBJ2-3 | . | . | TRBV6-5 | TGTGCCAGCAGTTACCGTCGAATTTCTAGCACAGATACGCAGTATTTT | CASSYRRISSTDTQYF
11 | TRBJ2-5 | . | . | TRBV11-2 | TGTGCCAGCAGCCCACAGTGGACCCAGTACTTC | CASSPQWTQYF
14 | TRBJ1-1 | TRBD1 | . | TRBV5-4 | TGTGCCAGCAGCCTGGGACAGGCGAACACTGAAGCTTTCTTT | CASSLGQANTEAFF
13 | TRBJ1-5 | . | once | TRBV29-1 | TGCAGCGTTGGTGGGACCCAAAATCAGCCCCAGCATTTT | CSVGGTQNQPQHF
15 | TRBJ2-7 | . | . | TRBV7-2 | TGTGCCAGCAGCTTAGCCGGGCTGGGGGCCTACGAGCAGTACTTC | CASSLAGLGAYEQYF
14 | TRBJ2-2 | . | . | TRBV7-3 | TGTGCCAGCAGCTTAGGTACGAACACCGGGGAGCTGTTTTTT | CASSLGTNTGELFF
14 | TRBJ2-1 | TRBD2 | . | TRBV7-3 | TGTGCCAGCAGCTTCTCTAGCGGGAGGGGTGAGCAGTTCTTC | CASSFSSGRGEQFF
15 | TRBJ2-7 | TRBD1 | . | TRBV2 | TGTGCCAGCAGTCAACCACCGACAGGGATTGACGAGCAGTACTTC | CASSQPPTGIDEQYF
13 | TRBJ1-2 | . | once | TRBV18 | TGTGCCAGCTCAGCAGGACAGTCGATTGGCTACACCTTC | CASSAGQSIGYTF
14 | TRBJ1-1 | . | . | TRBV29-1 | TGCAGCGTTGTACAGATGGTGGCAAACACTGAAGCTTTCTTT | CSVVQMVANTEAFF
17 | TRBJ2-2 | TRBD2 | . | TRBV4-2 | TGTGCCAGCAGCCTAGAAGGACTAGCGGGTGACACCGGGGAGCTGTTTTTT | CASSLEGLAGDTGELFF
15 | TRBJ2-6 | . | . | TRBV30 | TGTGCCTGGAGTGGGGGGGCGCTTGGGGCCAACGTCCTGACTTTC | CAWSGGALGANVLTF
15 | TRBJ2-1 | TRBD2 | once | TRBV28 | TGTGCCAGCAGTTTGGGGGAGGGCCGTATATATGAGCAGTTCTTC | CASSLGEGRIYEQFF
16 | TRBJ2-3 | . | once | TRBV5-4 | TGTGCCAGCAGCTTGGGCCGGGACACTTACACAGATACGCAGTATTTT | CASSLGRDTYTDTQYF
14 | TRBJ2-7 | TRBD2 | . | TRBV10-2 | TGCGCCAGCAGAGTAGCGGGAGGGTCCTACGAGCAGTACTTC | CASRVAGGSYEQYF
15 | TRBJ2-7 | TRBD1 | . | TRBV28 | TGTGCCAGCACTAAGGCAGGGGGAGTCGTGTACGAGCAGTACTTC | CASTKAGGVVYEQYF
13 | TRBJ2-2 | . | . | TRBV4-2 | TGTGCCAGCAGCCGTGTAAACACCGGGGAGCTGTTTTTT | CASSRVNTGELFF
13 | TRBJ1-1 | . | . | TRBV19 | TGTGCCAGTAGTTCGACAGTGAACACTGAAGCTTTCTTT | CASSSTVNTEAFF
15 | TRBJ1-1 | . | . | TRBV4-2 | TGTGCCAGCAGCCAAACGGGGCTACTAAACACTGAAGCTTTCTTT | CASSQTGLLNTEAFF
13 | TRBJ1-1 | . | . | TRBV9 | TGTGCCAGCAGCGGGAGCGGGGTCGCTGAAGCTTTCTTT | CASSGSGVAEAFF
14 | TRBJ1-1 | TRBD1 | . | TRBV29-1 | TGCAGCGTGGAGCGGACAGGTCCACGGGGTGAAGCTTTCTTT | CSVERTGPRGEAFF
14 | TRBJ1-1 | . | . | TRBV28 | TGTGCCAGCAGTTTAAGACAGCTGAACACTGAAGCTTTCTTT | CASSLRQLNTEAFF
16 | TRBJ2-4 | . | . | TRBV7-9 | TGTGCCAGCAGCACAGACAGATCCTTCGCCAGGGACATTCAGTACTTC | CASSTDRSFARDIQYF
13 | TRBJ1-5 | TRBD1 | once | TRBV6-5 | TGTGCCAGCAGCCCGACAGGGGTTCAGCCCCAGCATTTT | CASSPTGVQPQHF
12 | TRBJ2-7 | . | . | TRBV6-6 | TGTGCCAGCCAGAGGGAAACCTACGAGCAGTACTTC | CASQRETYEQYF
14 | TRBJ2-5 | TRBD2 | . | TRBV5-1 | TGCGCCAGCAGCTTGGAGGGCGGGAGGGCGACCCAGTACTTC | CASSLEGGRATQYF
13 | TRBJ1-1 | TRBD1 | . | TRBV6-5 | TGTGCCAGCAGCTTACAGGGGGTCGCTGAAGCTTTCTTT | CASSLQGVAEAFF
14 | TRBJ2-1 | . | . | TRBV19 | TGTGCCAGTAGTATGAGGGGCGATTACAATGAGCAGTTCTTC | CASSMRGDYNEQFF
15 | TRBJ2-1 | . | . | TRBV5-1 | TGCGCCAGCAGCTTTTCCAGGGCCTCCTACAATGAGCAGTTCTTC | CASSFSRASYNEQFF
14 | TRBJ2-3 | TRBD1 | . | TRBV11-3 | TGTGCCAGCAGCCGGGACAGGCTCACAGATACGCAGTATTTT | CASSRDRLTDTQYF
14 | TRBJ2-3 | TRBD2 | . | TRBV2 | TGTGCCAGCAGTGAATTTAGCGGGATAGATACGCAGTATTTT | CASSEFSGIDTQYF
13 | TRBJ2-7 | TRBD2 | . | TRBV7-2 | TGTGCCAGCAGCTTAGCGGGAGGGTACGAGCAGTACTTC | CASSLAGGYEQYF
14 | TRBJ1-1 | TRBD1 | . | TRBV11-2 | TGTGCCAGCAGCTCAGGGGGATGGAACACTGAAGCTTTCTTT | CASSSGGWNTEAFF